This TCR beta chain was retrieved from a study of T-cell memory formation after mild COVID-19. TCRdb used MiXCR to reprocess the 5' RACE reads, holding one entry per CDR3 protein. The sample lists approximately 490,000 distinct CDR3 sequences, roughly 20% occurring once. The CDR3 runs 14 residues. Trimming took off 1 base at V and 10 bases at J, with 14 bases between the two ends. CDR1 and CDR2 (germline): LGHDT, YNNKEL (reference sequence). Sequencing was done on a sample of PBMCs or a T cell subset sorted from them (not recorded which). The chain has TRBV3-1 and TRBJ2-1, with D perhaps given as TRBD1 or TRBD2 (7 bases each). This receptor was obtained from an adult woman who had mild COVID-19 (a few samples of this study predate the infection). Cell type and time point are not known. The CDR3 DNA sequence: TGTGCCAGCAGCCAAGGGGAGGGGGCACGAGAGCAGTTCTTC. As protein: CASSQGEGAREQFF.